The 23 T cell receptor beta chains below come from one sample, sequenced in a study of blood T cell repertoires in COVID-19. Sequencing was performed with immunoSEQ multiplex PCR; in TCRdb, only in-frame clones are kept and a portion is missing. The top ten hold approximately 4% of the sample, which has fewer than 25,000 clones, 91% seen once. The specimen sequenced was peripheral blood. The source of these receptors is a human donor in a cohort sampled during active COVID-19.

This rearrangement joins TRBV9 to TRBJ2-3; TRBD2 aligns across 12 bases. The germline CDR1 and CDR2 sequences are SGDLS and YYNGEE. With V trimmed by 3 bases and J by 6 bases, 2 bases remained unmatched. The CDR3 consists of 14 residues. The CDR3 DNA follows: TGTGCCAGCAGCGAAACTAGCGGGGGGGATACGCAGTATTTT. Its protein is CASSETSGGDTQYF.

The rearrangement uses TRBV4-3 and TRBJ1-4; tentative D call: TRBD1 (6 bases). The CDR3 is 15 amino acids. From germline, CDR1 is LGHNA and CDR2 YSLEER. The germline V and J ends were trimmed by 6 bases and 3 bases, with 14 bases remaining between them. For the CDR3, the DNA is TGCGCCAGCAGTCAGGTCCAGGGGTCTAATGAAAAACTGTTTTTT. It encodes CASSQVQGSNEKLFF.

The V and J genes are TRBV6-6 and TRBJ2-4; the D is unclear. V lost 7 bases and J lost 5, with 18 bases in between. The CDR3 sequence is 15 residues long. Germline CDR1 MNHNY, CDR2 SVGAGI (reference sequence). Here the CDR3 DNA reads TGTGCCAGCACCCCCACCGGGTATTCCCAAAACATTCAGTACTTC. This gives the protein CASTPTGYSQNIQYF.

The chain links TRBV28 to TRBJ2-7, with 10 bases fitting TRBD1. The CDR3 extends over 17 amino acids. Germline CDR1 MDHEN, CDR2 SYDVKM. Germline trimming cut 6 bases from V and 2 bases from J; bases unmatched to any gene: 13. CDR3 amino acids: CASRASPGQGLAYEQYF. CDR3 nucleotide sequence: TGTGCCAGCAGAGCCAGTCCGGGACAGGGGTTGGCCTACGAGCAGTACTTC.

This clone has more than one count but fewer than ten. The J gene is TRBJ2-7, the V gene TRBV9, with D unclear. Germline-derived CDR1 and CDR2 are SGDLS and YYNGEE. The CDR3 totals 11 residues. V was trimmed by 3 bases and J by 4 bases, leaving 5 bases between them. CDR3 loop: CASSAGYEQYF. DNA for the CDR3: TGTGCCAGCAGCGCCGGGTACGAGCAGTACTTC.

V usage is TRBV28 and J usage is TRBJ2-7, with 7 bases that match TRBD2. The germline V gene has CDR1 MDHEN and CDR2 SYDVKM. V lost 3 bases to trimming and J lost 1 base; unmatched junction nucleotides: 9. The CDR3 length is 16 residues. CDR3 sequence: CASSFSLAELSYEQYV. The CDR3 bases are TGTGCCAGCAGTTTTTCGCTAGCGGAGCTTTCCTACGAGCAGTACGTC.

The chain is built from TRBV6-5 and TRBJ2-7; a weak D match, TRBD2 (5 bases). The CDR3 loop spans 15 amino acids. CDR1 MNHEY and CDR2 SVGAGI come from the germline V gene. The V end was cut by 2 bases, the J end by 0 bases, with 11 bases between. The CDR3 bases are TGTGCCAGCAGTTACATGCCGGGGAGCTCCTACGAGCAGTACTTC. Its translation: CASSYMPGSSYEQYF.

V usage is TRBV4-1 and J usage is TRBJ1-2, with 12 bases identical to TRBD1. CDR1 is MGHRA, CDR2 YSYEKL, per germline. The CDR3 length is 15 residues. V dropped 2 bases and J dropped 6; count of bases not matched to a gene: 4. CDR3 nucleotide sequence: TGCGCCAGCAGCCAACCGGGACAGGGGGCTGATGGCTACACCTTC. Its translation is CASSQPGQGADGYTF.

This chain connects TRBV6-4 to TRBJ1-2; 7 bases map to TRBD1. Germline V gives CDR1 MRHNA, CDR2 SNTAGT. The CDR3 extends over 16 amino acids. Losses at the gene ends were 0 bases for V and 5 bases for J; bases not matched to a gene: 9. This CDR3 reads CASSDSEGASRYGYTF. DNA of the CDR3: TGTGCCAGCAGTGACTCTGAGGGGGCTTCGCGGTATGGCTACACCTTC.

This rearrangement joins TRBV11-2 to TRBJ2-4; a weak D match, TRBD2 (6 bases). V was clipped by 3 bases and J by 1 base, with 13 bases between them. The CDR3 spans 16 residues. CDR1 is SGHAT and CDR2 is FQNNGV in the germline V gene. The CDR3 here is CASSLRREWAKNIQYF. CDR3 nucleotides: TGTGCCAGCAGCTTGAGGCGGGAATGGGCCAAAAACATTCAGTACTTC. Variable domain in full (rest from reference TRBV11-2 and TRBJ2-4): EAGVAQSPRYKIIEKRQSVAFWCNPISGHATLYWYQQILGQGPKLLIQFQNNGVVDDSQLPKDRFSAERLKGVDSTLKIQPAKLEDSAVYLCASSLRREWAKNIQYFGAGTRLSVL.

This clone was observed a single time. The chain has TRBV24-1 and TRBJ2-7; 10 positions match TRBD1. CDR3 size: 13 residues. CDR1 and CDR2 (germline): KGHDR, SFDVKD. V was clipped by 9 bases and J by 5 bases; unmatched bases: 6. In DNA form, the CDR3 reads TGTGCCACCGGGACCGGGACAGGGGACGAGCAGTACTTC. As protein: CATGTGTGDEQYF.

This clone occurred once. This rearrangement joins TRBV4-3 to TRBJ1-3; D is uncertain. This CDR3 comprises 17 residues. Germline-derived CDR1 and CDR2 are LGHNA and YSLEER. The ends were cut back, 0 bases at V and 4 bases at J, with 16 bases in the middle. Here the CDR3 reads CASSQDLTSSGGNTIYF. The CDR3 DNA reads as TGCGCCAGCAGCCAAGATCTCACAAGCTCGGGAGGAAACACCATATATTTT.

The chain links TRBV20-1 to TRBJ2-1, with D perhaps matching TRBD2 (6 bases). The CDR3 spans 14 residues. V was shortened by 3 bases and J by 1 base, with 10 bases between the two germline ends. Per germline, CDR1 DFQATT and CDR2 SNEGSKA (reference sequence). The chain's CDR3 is CSASYGSSYNEQFF. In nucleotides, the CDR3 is TGCAGTGCTAGTTACGGGAGTTCCTACAATGAGCAGTTCTTC.

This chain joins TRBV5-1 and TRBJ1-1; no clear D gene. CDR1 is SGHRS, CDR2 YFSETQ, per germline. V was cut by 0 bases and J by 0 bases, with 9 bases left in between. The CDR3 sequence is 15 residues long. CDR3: CASSLGVGLNTEAFF. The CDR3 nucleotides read TGCGCCAGCAGCTTGGGCGTCGGGTTGAACACTGAAGCTTTCTTT. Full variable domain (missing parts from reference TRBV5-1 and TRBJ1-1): KAGVTQTPRYLIKTRGQQVTLSCSPISGHRSVSWYQQTPGQGLQFLFEYFSETQRNKGNFPGRFSGRQFSNSRSEMNVSTLELGDSALYLCASSLGVGLNTEAFFGQGTRLTVV.

The CDR3 is CASSRDRDVAFF. As DNA, the CDR3 is TGTGCCAGCAGCCGGGACAGGGACGTAGCTTTCTTT. This chain joins TRBV16 and TRBJ1-1, with TRBD1 matching 9 bases. In germline, CDR1 is KGHSY, CDR2 FQNENV. V lost 4 bases, J lost 10 bases, and 4 bases stayed unmatched. This CDR3 has 12 residues.

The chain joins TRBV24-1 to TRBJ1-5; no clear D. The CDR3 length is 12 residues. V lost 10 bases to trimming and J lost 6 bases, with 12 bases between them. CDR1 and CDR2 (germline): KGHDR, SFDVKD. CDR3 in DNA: TGTGCCACTTTCAGAGGGAGTCAGCCCCAGCATTTT. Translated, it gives CATFRGSQPQHF.

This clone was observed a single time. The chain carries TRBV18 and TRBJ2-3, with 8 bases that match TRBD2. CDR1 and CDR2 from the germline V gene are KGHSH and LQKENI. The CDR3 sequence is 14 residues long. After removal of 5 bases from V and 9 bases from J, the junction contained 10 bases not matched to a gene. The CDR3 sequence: CASSTLAALGTQYF. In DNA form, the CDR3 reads TGTGCCAGCTCAACACTAGCGGCTCTAGGGACGCAGTATTTT.

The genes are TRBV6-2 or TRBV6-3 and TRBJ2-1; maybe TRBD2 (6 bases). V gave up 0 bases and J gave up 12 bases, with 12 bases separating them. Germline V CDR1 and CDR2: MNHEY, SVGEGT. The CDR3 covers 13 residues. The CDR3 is CASSYSGGSVQFF. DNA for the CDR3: TGTGCCAGCAGTTACTCTGGAGGGAGTGTGCAGTTCTTC.

The DNA for the CDR3 is TGTGCCAGCAGCTCCGCGGGTTTCCAAGAGACCCAGTACTTC. It specifies CASSSAGFQETQYF. The rearrangement links TRBV5-4 to TRBJ2-5, with D possibly matching TRBD2 (5 bases). This CDR3 is built from 14 residues. Trimming shortened V by 3 bases and J by 1 base, and 10 bases separated the two germline ends. The V gene's germline CDR1 is SGHNT and CDR2 YYREEE (reference sequence). The full variable domain, with the rest looked up from reference TRBV5-4 and TRBJ2-5, is ETGVTQSPTHLIKTRGQQVTLRCSSQSGHNTVSWYQQALGQGPQFIFQYYREEENGRGNFPPRFSGLQFPNYSSELNVNALELDDSALYLCASSSAGFQETQYFGPGTRLLVL.

The CDR3 here is CASSPPAGWVSEQYF. The CDR3 DNA follows: TGTGCCAGCAGCCCCCCGGCAGGGTGGGTCAGCGAGCAGTACTTC. The V call is TRBV16, the J call TRBJ2-7; tentatively, D is TRBD1 (5 bases). With 4 bases removed from V and 6 bases from J, the gap between germline ends came to 19 bases. Germline-derived CDR1 and CDR2 are KGHSY and FQNENV. The CDR3 length is 15 residues.

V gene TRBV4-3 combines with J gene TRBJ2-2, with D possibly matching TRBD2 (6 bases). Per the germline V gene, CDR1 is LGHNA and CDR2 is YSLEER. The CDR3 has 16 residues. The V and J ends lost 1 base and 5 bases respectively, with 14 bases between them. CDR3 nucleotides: TGCGCCAGCAGCCAAGGATCGCGGGGCCAGACCGGGGAGCTGTTTTTT. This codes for CASSQGSRGQTGELFF.

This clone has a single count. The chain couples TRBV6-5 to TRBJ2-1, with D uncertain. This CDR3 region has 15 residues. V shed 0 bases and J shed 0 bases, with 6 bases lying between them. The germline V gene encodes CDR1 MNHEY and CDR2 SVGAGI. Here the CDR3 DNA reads TGTGCCAGCAGTTACTCACCGAGCTCCTACAATGAGCAGTTCTTC. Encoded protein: CASSYSPSSYNEQFF.

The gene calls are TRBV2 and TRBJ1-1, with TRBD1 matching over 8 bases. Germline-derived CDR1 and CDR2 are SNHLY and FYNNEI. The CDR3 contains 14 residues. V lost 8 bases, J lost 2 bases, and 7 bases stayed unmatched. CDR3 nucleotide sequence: TGTGCCAGCGCCACGGGACAGGCCAACACTGAAGCTTTCTTT. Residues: CASATGQANTEAFF.